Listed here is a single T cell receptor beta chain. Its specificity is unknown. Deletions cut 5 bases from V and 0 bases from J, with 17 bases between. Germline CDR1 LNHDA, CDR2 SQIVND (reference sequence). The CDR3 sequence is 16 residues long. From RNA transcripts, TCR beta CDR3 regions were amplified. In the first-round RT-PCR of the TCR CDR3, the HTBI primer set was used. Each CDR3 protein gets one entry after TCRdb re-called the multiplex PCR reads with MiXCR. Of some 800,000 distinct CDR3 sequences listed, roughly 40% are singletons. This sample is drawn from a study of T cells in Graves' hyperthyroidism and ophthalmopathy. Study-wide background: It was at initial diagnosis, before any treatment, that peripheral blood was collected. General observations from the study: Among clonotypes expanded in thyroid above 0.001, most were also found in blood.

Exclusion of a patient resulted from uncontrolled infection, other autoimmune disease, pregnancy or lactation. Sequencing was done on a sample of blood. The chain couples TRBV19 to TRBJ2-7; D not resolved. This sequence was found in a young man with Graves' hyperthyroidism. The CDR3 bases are TGTGCCAGTAGTGTCGACCAAACCAGACCCTCCTACGAGCAGTACTTC. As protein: CASSVDQTRPSYEQYF.